This TCR beta chain was captured in a study of blood T cells in healthy people across ages. The donors, all healthy, were Caucasians living in Russia, aged about 6 to 90. The ends lost 6 bases at V and 13 bases at J; junction bases unmatched: 12. The length of the CDR3 is 14 residues. Germline values: CDR1 SGHKS, CDR2 YYEKEE (reference sequence). Primers used in a second PCR of roughly 7 to 12 cycles were a sample-barcoded 5' primer and a J-beta primer mix. MiXCR was run by TCRdb on the 5' RACE reads, yielding one entry per CDR3 protein. This sample has approximately 400,000 distinct CDR3 sequences, with approximately 47% found just once.

This clonotype was sampled from a man between 60 and 75 years old in good health. The chain joins TRBV5-5 to TRBJ2-1, with 11 bases fitting TRBD2. The sample taken for sequencing was blood. The CDR3 region is CASNPLAGEETQFF. CDR3 bases: TGTGCCAGCAACCCACTAGCGGGGGAAGAGACCCAGTTCTTC.